Listed below are T cell receptor beta chains from one sample, sequenced in a study of early T cells in non-severe SARS-CoV-2 infection. Each CDR3 protein gets one entry after TCRdb re-called the 5' RACE reads with MiXCR. The sample carries some 60,000 distinct CDR3 sequences, roughly 10% recorded once. Source material: whole blood. Receptor source: an adult who was a healthcare worker with PCR-confirmed SARS-CoV-2 infection or an uninfected control (not recorded which). The CDR3 runs from the conserved cysteine through the conserved F or W. The D gene is left open where the match is weak.

v_call	j_call	d_call	cdr3_aa
TRBV6-5	TRBJ2-5	TRBD2	CASSQTSETQYF
TRBV2	TRBJ2-3	.	CASTFLVAPVMGDTQYF
TRBV9	TRBJ2-1	.	CASSVVRGFYNEQFF
TRBV11-2	TRBJ2-3	.	CASSVVHRDYDTQYF
TRBV7-2	TRBJ2-5	.	CASSLNAGAKTQYF
TRBV10-3	TRBJ2-7	TRBD1	CAIRRDRFYEQYF
TRBV6-5	TRBJ1-5	TRBD1	CASKGQGNQPQHF
TRBV5-4	TRBJ1-1	TRBD1	CASRPGRDRGGTEAFF
TRBV5-1	TRBJ2-7	.	CASSLAAGLDEQYF
TRBV20-1	TRBJ1-2	.	CSARNLGFGGDYGYTF
TRBV6-6	TRBJ1-2	.	CASKTSYGYTF
TRBV3-1	TRBJ2-3	TRBD1	CASSQVTGGNPTDTQYF
TRBV20-1	TRBJ1-2	.	CSARPEQGGIFGYTF
TRBV2	TRBJ2-2	.	CASRSDSNTGELFF
TRBV7-2	TRBJ2-1	.	CASSLRTTYNEQFF
TRBV7-2	TRBJ2-6	TRBD1	CASSSRDRVHGANVLTF
TRBV5-4	TRBJ2-7	.	CASSLGLQGGSYEQYF
TRBV4-2	TRBJ2-2	TRBD1	CASSQRDRANTGELFF
TRBV6-6	TRBJ1-4	TRBD1	CASRRTGPNEKLFF
TRBV12-3/TRBV12-4	TRBJ1-2	.	CASSLPRGYTDTF
TRBV7-2	TRBJ2-7	TRBD2	CASSFVGGLTYEQYF
TRBV15	TRBJ1-1	.	CATSRDRQGRAEAFF
TRBV4-2	TRBJ2-1	.	CASSHGGSSYNEQFF
TRBV5-4	TRBJ2-1	TRBD2	CASSPGLAGGLYEQFF
TRBV5-4	TRBJ1-1	.	CASSRDPPDTEAFF
TRBV6-1	TRBJ2-5	.	CASSGGAVQETQYF
TRBV12-3/TRBV12-4	TRBJ1-5	TRBD1	CASARQGRQPQHF
TRBV27	TRBJ1-6	.	CASSPPEGSPLHF
TRBV4-2	TRBJ2-7	TRBD2	CASSQGPGGTSATYEQYF
TRBV30	TRBJ1-2	TRBD1	CAWIDDRDRVFGLYGYTF
TRBV13	TRBJ2-5	TRBD2	CASSPAVGTSGSGLETQYF